Listed below are T cell receptor beta chains from one sample, sequenced in a study of T cell responses to AZD1222 COVID-19 vaccine. This table comes from immunoSEQ multiplex PCR, and its TCRdb copy is limited to in-frame clones, with some not included. The sample contains some 80,000 clones, about nine tenths of which appear only once. The sample here was peripheral blood, taken on day 0 of AZD1222 vaccination. These TCRs come from an adult in good health. The CDR3 runs from the conserved cysteine through the conserved F or W. The D gene is left open where the match is weak. Not all rows give a size; the values are once, few, many and, for expanded clones, a class.

V	D	length	size	J	DNA	CDR3
TRBV12-3/TRBV12-4	.	13	.	TRBJ2-5	TGTGCCAGCACCAACAGGGAGGAGGAGACCCAGTACTTC	CASTNREEETQYF
TRBV10-3	TRBD2	18	.	TRBJ2-6	TGTGCCATCAGGGCCCGGGAGGACTCACAGTCTGGGGCCAACGTCCTGACTTTC	CAIRAREDSQSGANVLTF
TRBV7-8	.	17	.	TRBJ1-5	TGTGCCAGCAGCCTCCGGTCCGGACAGTACTACAATCAGCCCCAGCATTTT	CASSLRSGQYYNQPQHF
TRBV21-1	.	19	.	TRBJ2-6	TGTGCCAGCAGCCCCCGTGGCGCACGCGAAAGCTCTGGGGCCAACGTCCTGACTTTC	CASSPRGARESSGANVLTF
TRBV28	.	14	.	TRBJ1-1	TGTGCCAGCAGTTTAGGTCGTGTGAACACTGAAGCTTTCTTT	CASSLGRVNTEAFF
TRBV11-2	.	16	once	TRBJ1-4	TGTGCCAGCAGCTTAGTCGCCAGGGGCGCATTTAAAAAACTGTTTTTT	CASSLVARGAFKKLFF
TRBV7-6	.	13	.	TRBJ1-5	TGTGCCAGCAGCTTAGGGGCCAATCAGCCCCAGCATTTT	CASSLGANQPQHF
TRBV28	.	14	once	TRBJ1-4	TGTGCCAGCAGTTCAAATCAGGGGCATGAAAAACTGTTTTTT	CASSSNQGHEKLFF
TRBV25-1	TRBD1	15	once	TRBJ1-4	TGTGCCAGCAGTGCACCGACAGGGCTTGGTGAAAAACTGTTTTTT	CASSAPTGLGEKLFF
TRBV7-3	.	14	.	TRBJ1-2	TGTGCCAGCAGCCCCGGCTCGGGGAACTATGGCTACACCTTC	CASSPGSGNYGYTF
TRBV9	TRBD1	16	.	TRBJ2-1	TGTGCCAGCACCCCTGGACAGGGCCGGCTCTACAATGAGCAGTTCTTC	CASTPGQGRLYNEQFF
TRBV4-1	TRBD1	14	.	TRBJ2-7	TGCGCCAGCAGCCTTGGGACAGGGGCCTTCGAGCAGTACTTC	CASSLGTGAFEQYF
TRBV25-1	.	13	.	TRBJ1-1	TGTGCCAGCGTGGGCCGGTTGAACACTGAAGCTTTCTTT	CASVGRLNTEAFF
TRBV11-2	.	14	.	TRBJ1-2	TGTGCCAGCAGCCTCAATCGGGGTGGCTATGGCTACACCTTC	CASSLNRGGYGYTF
TRBV4-1	TRBD1	15	once	TRBJ2-3	TGCGCCAGCAGCCAAGAGGATATAGGGGGCGATACGCAGTATTTT	CASSQEDIGGDTQYF
TRBV19	.	13	.	TRBJ1-5	TGTGCCAGTAGTATAGGAAAAGGCCAGCCCCAGCATTTT	CASSIGKGQPQHF
TRBV6-5	.	14	.	TRBJ2-5	TGTGCCAGCACATGGGCAGGAGTGATGGAGACCCAGTACTTC	CASTWAGVMETQYF
TRBV6-5	TRBD2	15	.	TRBJ2-2	TGTGCCAGCAGGTCGAGCGGGAGAGAGACCGGGGAGCTGTTTTTT	CASRSSGRETGELFF
TRBV14	.	14	once	TRBJ2-7	TGTGCCAGCAGCCAAGAACACGGTTCCTACGAGCAGTACTTC	CASSQEHGSYEQYF
TRBV6-5	TRBD2	16	.	TRBJ2-2	TGTGCCAGCAGTTACTCACTAGCGGGGACCCCCGGGGAGCTGTTTTTT	CASSYSLAGTPGELFF
TRBV19	TRBD2	17	.	TRBJ2-3	TGTGCCAGTAGTATAGGCCGGACTAGTAGTTACCTGGATACGCAGTATTTT	CASSIGRTSSYLDTQYF
TRBV9	TRBD2	18	.	TRBJ2-3	TGTGCCAGCACCCCGGGTCTAACTAGCGGGGGGGGCACAGATACGCAGTATTTT	CASTPGLTSGGGTDTQYF
TRBV7-9	.	16	.	TRBJ2-2	TGTGCCAGCACACTGGAGGGCCGCCGTGACACCGGGGAGCTGTTTTTT	CASTLEGRRDTGELFF
TRBV3-1/TRBV3-2	TRBD1	13	.	TRBJ1-2	TGTGCCAGCAGCGAACGACAGGGGGAAGGCTACACCTTC	CASSERQGEGYTF
TRBV3-1/TRBV3-2	.	16	.	TRBJ2-3	TGTGCCAGCAGCCCCCCCAGCCGGGGCGGTACAGATACGCAGTATTTT	CASSPPSRGGTDTQYF
TRBV6-6	TRBD1	15	.	TRBJ1-2	TGTGCCAGCAGTTACTGGCAGGGGGGGCCGTATGGCTACACCTTC	CASSYWQGGPYGYTF
TRBV28	.	13	.	TRBJ1-2	TGTGCCAGCAGTCTGGACAGAAACTATGGCTACACCTTC	CASSLDRNYGYTF
TRBV7-9	.	14	.	TRBJ1-1	TGTGCCAGCAGCCTTAGACAGCTCAACACTGAAGCTTTCTTT	CASSLRQLNTEAFF